This T cell receptor (beta chain) came from a study of T cells expressing NK-cell markers. Study summary: From sorted CD3+CD56+NKG2C+, CD3+CD56+NKG2C- and CD3+CD56-NKG2C+ T cells came the TCR beta repertoires. Notes on the study in general: There remained a lack of clarity about HCMV specificity of expanded NKG2C+ T cell clones. In five to seven donors, dominant CD3+CD56+NKG2C+ clonotypes ranked among the top 10 CD8+ clonotypes.

As regards this clonotype: Antigen unknown.

Production of TCR beta cDNA relied on 5'RACE template switching with UMIs. TCRdb re-called the 5' RACE reads; one entry per CDR3 protein, DNA not given. Listed are about 550,000 distinct CDR3 sequences; less than 4.5% falls within the top ten. Germline lookup yields CDR1 SGHRS and CDR2 YFSETQ. The CDR3 has 13 amino acids. This TCR derives from a man aged 18 to 30 in good health. The sequenced sample consisted of blood T cells: a sorted CD56 or NKG2C T cell subset, CD4+ or CD8+ T cells, or bulk PBMC T cells (not recorded which). The V gene is TRBV5-1, the J gene TRBJ2-7; TCRdb indicates TRBD1, and absent DNA this call remains unverified. CDR3 in amino acids: CASSSPVSYEQYF.